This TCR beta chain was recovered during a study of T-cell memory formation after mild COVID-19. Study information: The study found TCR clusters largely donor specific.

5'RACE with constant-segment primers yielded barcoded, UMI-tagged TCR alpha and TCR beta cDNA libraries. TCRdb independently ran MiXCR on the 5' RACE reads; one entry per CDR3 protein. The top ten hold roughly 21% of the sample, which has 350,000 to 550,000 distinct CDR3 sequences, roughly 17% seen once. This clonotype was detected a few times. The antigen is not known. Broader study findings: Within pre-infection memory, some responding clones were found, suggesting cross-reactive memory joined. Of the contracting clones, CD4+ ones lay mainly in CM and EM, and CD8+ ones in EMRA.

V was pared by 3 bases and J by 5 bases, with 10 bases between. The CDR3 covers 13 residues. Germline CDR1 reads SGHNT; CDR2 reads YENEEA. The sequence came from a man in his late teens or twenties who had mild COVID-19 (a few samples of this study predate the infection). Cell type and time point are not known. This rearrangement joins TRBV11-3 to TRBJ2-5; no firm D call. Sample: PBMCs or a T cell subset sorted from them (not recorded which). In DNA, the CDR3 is TGTGCCAGCAGCTTGGTCTTGGGGGAGACCCAGTACTTC. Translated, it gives CASSLVLGETQYF.